This T cell receptor beta chain was sequenced in a study of cytomegalovirus exposure and HLA in healthy donors. Whole-study results and caveats: Using the classifier, cytomegalovirus status was reportedly diagnosed with high specificity and sensitivity.

Points on this clone: The target antigen is unknown.

The CDR3 covers 14 residues. Losses at the gene ends were 5 bases for V and 7 bases for J; bases not matched to a gene: 10. Looked up from germline, CDR1 is SGHAT and CDR2 is FQNNGV. TCRdb's table, derived via immunoSEQ multiplex PCR, lists solely in-frame clones and lacks some. The table includes 160,000 or so clones, almost 85% detected once. The source is a man aged 25-45 years in good health and CMV-seropositive. Specimen: PBMCs. The chain links TRBV11-2 to TRBJ2-7, with 8 nucleotides matching TRBD2. CDR3 loop: CASSPGGRFGEQYF. CDR3 in DNA: TGTGCCAGCAGCCCGGGAGGGCGGTTCGGGGAGCAGTACTTC.